These 22 T cell receptor beta chains came from one sample sequenced in a study of CD8 T cells in ankylosing spondylitis. In TCRdb, the 5' RACE reads were re-called with MiXCR into one record per CDR3 protein. The sample lists 200,000 to 250,000 distinct CDR3 sequences; approximately 11% were seen once. The sample comprised blood, either unsorted or a sorted T cell fraction (not recorded which). The receptor set was obtained from a male donor with ankylosing spondylitis or in good health (not recorded which).

This clonotype has a count of ten or more. This chain links TRBV5-1 with TRBJ2-7; the D gene is possibly TRBD2 (5 bases). Deletions cut 0 bases from V and 7 bases from J, with 5 bases between. Germline V gene lookup returns CDR1 SGHRS and CDR2 YFSETQ. The CDR3 length is 11 residues. The CDR3, as DNA: TGCGCCAGCAGCTTGGCGGGGGAGCAGTACTTC. It encodes CASSLAGEQYF.

CDR3 in amino acids: CASSPPPGSRGYEQYF. In nucleotides, the CDR3 is TGTGCCAGCTCACCACCCCCAGGGTCTAGAGGCTACGAGCAGTACTTC. The V call is TRBV18, the J call TRBJ2-7, with D possibly TRBD1 on 5 matching bases. The CDR3 covers 16 residues. Trimming left V 0 bases short and J 3 bases short, with 15 bases between. Germline V gives CDR1 KGHSH, CDR2 LQKENI.

This clonotype was counted ten times or more. The rearrangement uses TRBV9 and TRBJ2-2; the D call may be TRBD1 or TRBD2 (6 bases each). V lost 3 bases and J 2 bases, leaving 14 bases between the germline ends. The length of the CDR3 is 16 residues. Germline CDR1 reads SGDLS; CDR2 reads YYNGEE. The CDR3 region has the DNA TGTGCCAGCAGCGCCGTCGGGGGCCTCAACACCGGGGAGCTGTTTTTT. It is translated as CASSAVGGLNTGELFF.

The sample holds many counts of this clonotype. V and J are TRBV15 and TRBJ1-5, with 8 bases lining up with TRBD1. Germline V lookup: CDR1 LNHNV, CDR2 YYDKDF (reference sequence). There are 16 residues in the CDR3. With 1 base clipped from V and 3 bases from J, the junction kept 5 bases outside the gene matches. CDR3 DNA: TGTGCCACCAGCAGAGTCGGGACAGGTACCAATCAGCCCCAGCATTTT. This gives the protein CATSRVGTGTNQPQHF.

The genes are TRBV12-3 or TRBV12-4 and TRBJ1-1, with TRBD1 identical over 9 bases. V gave up 5 bases and J gave up 1 base; unmatched junction bases: 5. The CDR3 covers 15 residues. The CDR3 nucleotides are TGTGCCAGCAGTCTCTGGGGACAGGGGAACACTGAAGCTTTCTTT. Translating gives CASSLWGQGNTEAFF.

This clonotype was recorded a few times. The chain employs TRBV5-6 and TRBJ1-2; 8 nucleotides agree with TRBD1. The CDR3 runs to 14 residues. CDR1 is SGHDT, CDR2 YYEEEE, per germline. The trim removed 3 bases at V and 5 bases at J, leaving 6 bases unmatched. The CDR3 loop reads CASSSGQGRYGYTF. The CDR3 nucleotides read TGTGCCAGCAGCTCCGGACAGGGACGGTATGGCTACACCTTC.

This clonotype has only a few counts. The chain has TRBV7-8 and TRBJ1-4; weak D call: TRBD1 (5 bases). Germline CDR1 reads SGHVS; CDR2 reads FQNEAQ. The CDR3 contains 14 residues. The V end was cut by 5 bases, the J end by 5 bases, with 12 bases between. CDR3 coding DNA: TGTGCCAGCAGCGCGACGAAGGGGAATGAAAAACTGTTTTTT. It encodes CASSATKGNEKLFF.

The rearrangement uses TRBV25-1 and TRBJ2-3; the D gene is possibly TRBD2 (6 bases). V was cut by 2 bases and J by 4 bases, with 13 bases left in between. The germline V gene has CDR1 MGHDK and CDR2 SYGVNS. This CDR3 is 15 amino acids long. The chain's CDR3 is CASSEIGGEADTQYF. Written as DNA, the CDR3 is TGTGCCAGCAGTGAAATCGGCGGGGAAGCAGATACGCAGTATTTT.

This chain connects TRBV28 to TRBJ2-6; 10 nucleotides line up with TRBD2. The CDR3 length is 20 residues. Germline loops: CDR1 MDHEN, CDR2 SYDVKM. J was trimmed by 2 bases and V by 6 bases; bases with no gene match: 16. CDR3 nucleotide sequence: TGTGCCAGCAGCCCGCCAGTAGCGGGAGGCCTACTCACTGGGGCCAACGTCCTGACTTTC. The encoded protein is CASSPPVAGGLLTGANVLTF.

This clonotype was seen ten or more times. The genes are TRBV10-3 and TRBJ2-1, with a tentative D call TRBD2 (6 bases). The V end lost 0 bases, the J end lost 5 bases, and 14 bases lay between the germline ends. This CDR3 is 16 amino acids long. CDR1 and CDR2 from the germline V gene are ENHRY and SYGVKD. The CDR3 reads CAISESGGRVHNEQFF. The CDR3 DNA sequence: TGTGCCATCAGTGAGTCGGGGGGAAGAGTACACAATGAGCAGTTCTTC.

The V gene is TRBV7-6, the J gene TRBJ2-3, with a weak D call TRBD1 (5 bases). CDR3 length: 15 amino acids. Per the germline V gene, CDR1 is SGHVS and CDR2 is FNYEAQ. The V end lost 3 bases, the J end lost 5 bases, and 15 bases lay between the germline ends. CDR3 sequence: CASSLRQTARDTQYF. The CDR3 DNA reads TGTGCCAGCAGCTTGAGACAGACCGCTCGAGATACGCAGTATTTT.

V gene TRBV18 combines with J gene TRBJ1-1, with 7 nucleotides matching TRBD1. Germline trimming cut 6 bases from V and 11 bases from J; bases unmatched to any gene: 9. Per germline, CDR1 KGHSH and CDR2 LQKENI. The CDR3 length is 12 residues. CDR3 sequence: CASSLTGEEAFF. In nucleotides, the CDR3 is TGTGCCAGCTCGCTCACAGGGGAAGAGGCTTTCTTT.

This clonotype was found a few times. The CDR3 DNA reads TGTGCCACCCGAAGACTAGCGGGGGGCGACGAGCAGTACTTC. It encodes CATRRLAGGDEQYF. V is TRBV10-3 and J is TRBJ2-7, with 13 nucleotides matching TRBD2. The CDR3 has 14 amino acids. The V segment lost 10 bases and the J segment 5 bases; nucleotides outside the gene matches: 8. Germline assignment: CDR1 ENHRY and CDR2 SYGVKD.

This clonotype has a handful of counts. The V and J genes are TRBV5-1 and TRBJ2-2; the match to TRBD1 covers 7 bases. Trimming removed 2 bases from V and 0 bases from J; junction bases left unmatched: 4. Germline lookup yields CDR1 SGHRS and CDR2 YFSETQ. The CDR3 has 16 residues. This CDR3 is CASSLQGLTNTGELFF. The CDR3 nucleotides are TGCGCCAGCAGCTTACAGGGGCTTACGAACACCGGGGAGCTGTTTTTT.

This chain links TRBV15 with TRBJ2-5, with TRBD2 as a possible D gene (7 bases). Germline CDR1 reads LNHNV; CDR2 reads YYDKDF (reference sequence). V was clipped by 5 bases and J by 1 base, with 23 bases between them. The CDR3 contains 18 residues. The CDR3 DNA reads as TGTGCCACCAGCTCCCGCGGGGCGGGGGCCCAAATCCAAGAGACCCAGTACTTC. It encodes CATSSRGAGAQIQETQYF.

This clonotype was found a few times. The rearrangement joins TRBV29-1 to TRBJ2-2; no reliable D call. CDR1 and CDR2 from the germline V gene are SQVTM and ANQGSEA. V lost 1 base and J 6 bases, leaving 6 bases between the germline ends. The CDR3 has 12 residues. CDR3 DNA sequence: TGCAGCGTTGAAGTACGGCCCGGGGAGCTGTTTTTT. It codes for CSVEVRPGELFF.

The sample holds a few counts of this clonotype. This chain links TRBV6-6 with TRBJ1-5; D remains unclear. CDR1 MNHNY and CDR2 SVGAGI come from the germline V gene (reference sequence). V lost 2 bases to trimming and J lost 3 bases, with 8 bases between them. This CDR3 has 14 amino acids. DNA for the CDR3: TGTGCCAGCAGTTACGCAGGACCCAATCAGCCCCAGCATTTT. It yields the protein CASSYAGPNQPQHF.

The chain is built from TRBV29-1 and TRBJ2-2; tentative D call: TRBD1 (6 bases). Looked up from germline, CDR1 is SQVTM and CDR2 is ANQGSEA. V was pared by 5 bases and J by 2 bases, with 12 bases between. This CDR3 contains 14 residues. This chain's CDR3 is CSVTRTANTGELFF. The CDR3 DNA follows: TGCAGCGTTACAAGGACAGCTAACACCGGGGAGCTGTTTTTT.

This clonotype was detected ten times or more. The chain uses TRBV21-1 and TRBJ1-2; the D segment call TRBD1 is taken from the table without a DNA check. TRBV21-1 is tagged as a pseudogene. The CDR3 sequence is 13 residues long. The CDR3, as DNA: TGTGCCAGCAGCAAAGAAGGGGGCTGTGGCTACACCTTC. Translating gives CASSKEGGCGYTF.

In this sample, this clonotype turned up a few times. The chain combines TRBV7-2 with TRBJ1-2; tentative D call: TRBD1 (6 bases). The CDR3 covers 14 residues. Deletions cut 1 base from V and 4 bases from J, with 10 bases between. Per the germline V gene, CDR1 is SGHTA and CDR2 is FQGNSA. The DNA for the CDR3 is TGTGCCAGCAGCTTAGGGGCAGGGGTCTATGGCTACACCTTC. Its translation is CASSLGAGVYGYTF.

This clonotype was seen repeatedly, ten times or more. The chain uses TRBV11-2 and TRBJ1-1, with D maybe TRBD1 (6 bases). V lost 3 bases, J lost 11 bases, and 13 bases lay in between. Germline V lookup: CDR1 SGHAT, CDR2 FQNNGV. This CDR3 has 12 amino acids. Here the CDR3 reads CASSLTLRGAFF. Written as DNA, the CDR3 is TGTGCCAGCAGCTTGACCCTGAGGGGGGCTTTCTTT.

This clonotype was counted at least ten times. The rearrangement joins TRBV11-2 to TRBJ2-3; TRBD2 agrees at 9 bases. Germline V gene lookup returns CDR1 SGHAT and CDR2 FQNNGV. The CDR3 runs 16 residues. V shed 1 base, J shed 6 bases, and the junction held 8 bases outside the gene matches. The CDR3 protein is CASSLVRRGGRDTQYF. CDR3 sequence (DNA): TGTGCCAGCAGCTTAGTGAGGCGGGGGGGCCGTGATACGCAGTATTTT.